The clone carrying this T cell receptor beta chain occurred once. Trimming at V came to 1 base and at J to 7 bases, leaving 9 bases not matched to a gene. The V gene's germline CDR1 is MNHEY and CDR2 SVGAGI. This CDR3 contains 15 residues. This entry comes from a study of blood T cell repertoires in COVID-19. Study information: Sample material is recorded as cDNA or gDNA derived from T cells, B-cell-depleted T cells, or PBMCs.

The method was immunoSEQ multiplex PCR; TCRdb's version includes in-frame clones alone and lacks a portion of them. The profile covers about 99,000 clones, with over 70% appearing a single time and roughly 15% taken by the ten largest. The sequence was collected from a man over 45 with acute or convalescent COVID-19. Input material: peripheral blood. The chain couples TRBV6-5 to TRBJ2-7, with 8 bases lining up with TRBD2. CDR3 nucleotide sequence: TGTGCCAGCAGTTACTTTCCGGGGGGGCTGGGGGAGCAGTACTTC. Amino acids: CASSYFPGGLGEQYF.